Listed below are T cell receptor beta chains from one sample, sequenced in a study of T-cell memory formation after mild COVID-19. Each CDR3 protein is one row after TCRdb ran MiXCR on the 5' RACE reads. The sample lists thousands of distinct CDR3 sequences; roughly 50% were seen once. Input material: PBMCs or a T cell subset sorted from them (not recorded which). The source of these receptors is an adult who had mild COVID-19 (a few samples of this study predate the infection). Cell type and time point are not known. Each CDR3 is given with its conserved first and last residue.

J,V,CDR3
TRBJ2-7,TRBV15,CATSGGTGGSHYEQYF
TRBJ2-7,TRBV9,CASSASTDRVENEQYF
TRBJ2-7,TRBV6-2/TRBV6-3,CATQAWGYEQYF
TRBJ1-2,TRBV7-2,CASSARGTGHYGYTF
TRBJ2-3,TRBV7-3,CASSLGLGLKTDTQYF
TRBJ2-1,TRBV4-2,CASSQWTGAYNEQFF
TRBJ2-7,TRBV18,CASSPRGGAAYEQYF
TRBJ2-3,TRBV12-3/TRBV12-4,CASTSGRSTDTQYF
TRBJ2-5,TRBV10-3,CAISSTGQEETQYF
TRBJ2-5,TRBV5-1,CASSLGTGQGAGTQYF
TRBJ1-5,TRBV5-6,CASSLYVGRGERPQHF
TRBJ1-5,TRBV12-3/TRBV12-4,CASSAATWTGGNQPQHF
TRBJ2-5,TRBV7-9,CASSPPLQETQYF
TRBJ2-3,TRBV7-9,CASRYPDRSTQYF
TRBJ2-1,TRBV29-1,CSVEWGAVHNEQFF
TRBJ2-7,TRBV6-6,CASTGSYEQYF
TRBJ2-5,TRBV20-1,CSARTPSPAGETQYF